One T cell receptor beta chain is described in this entry. The CDR3 runs 13 residues. Trimming took 5 bases from V and 0 from J, leaving 7 bases between them. CDR1 and CDR2 (germline): MGHRA, YSYEKL. MiXCR was run by TCRdb on the RT-PCR reads, yielding one entry per CDR3 protein. The sample carries about 570,000 distinct CDR3 sequences, approximately 11% recorded once. This record comes from a study of response to subunit inactivated influenza vaccine. The sample was also reused in another study, on T cells expressing NK-cell markers. That publication notes: TCR beta cDNA was made by 5'RACE template switching with UMIs. These same clonotypes (in several donors) also led the CD3+CD56-NKG2C+ fraction.

The sequence was collected from a man in his forties or fifties who received an inactivated influenza vaccine. This rearrangement joins TRBV4-1 to TRBJ1-1; D remains ambiguous. The sequences come from PBMCs from blood, collected on the day of vaccination. The CDR3, as DNA: TGCGCCAGCAGCTCCTCAGTGAACACTGAAGCTTTCTTT. It encodes CASSSSVNTEAFF.